The source of this TCR beta chain is a study of regulatory T cells in long-lasting Graves disease. Study-level points and caveats: Lower TCR diversity characterized persistent Graves' patients relative to newly diagnosed patients. Thyroid tissue went unexamined; only peripheral blood was analyzed. Patients with persistent disease showed a bias toward TRBV28, TRBJ1-2 and TRBJ2-5.

This clonotype was recorded at least ten times. Its antigen is undetermined. V dropped 2 bases and J dropped 11 bases, with 12 bases sitting between them. CDR3 length: 12 amino acids. CDR1 is MNHEY and CDR2 is SVGAGI in the germline V gene. In building TCR beta libraries, iRepertoire HTBI primers were used together with Arm-PCR of CDR3 regions. TCRdb itself ran the multiplex PCR reads through MiXCR, one entry per CDR3 protein. The profile covers roughly 500,000 distinct CDR3 sequences, with approximately 12% appearing a single time and roughly 10% taken by the ten largest. As for time point: newly diagnosed GD, antithyroid drugs for less than 3 months. The authors made the TCR library using RNA they extracted from PBMCs. The sample was also linked to a second study, of T cells in Graves' hyperthyroidism and ophthalmopathy. From that report: Exclusion of patients followed from uncontrolled infection, other autoimmune disease, pregnancy or lactation.

The sample in question was peripheral blood mononuclear cells (PBMCs), obtained at new diagnosis, from a patient treated with antithyroid drugs. The V and J genes are TRBV6-5 and TRBJ1-1, with D unresolved. The source is a man aged 25-40 years with Graves disease. Here the CDR3 reads CASSYRGKEAFF. The CDR3 region has the DNA TGTGCCAGCAGTTACAGAGGAAAGGAGGCTTTCTTT.